This TCR beta chain was observed in a study of cytomegalovirus exposure and HLA in healthy donors. Study-level findings and limits: A few chains tied to CMV proved CMV antigen-specific in vitro.

While unrecorded immune exposures were likely, the donors were nominally healthy when sampled. As regards this clone: Its specificity is not known.

V gave up 6 bases and J gave up 0 bases, with 16 bases separating them. The germline gives CDR1 MNHEY, CDR2 SMNVEV (reference sequence). The CDR3 extends over 16 amino acids. The study ran its PCR with 60 Vbeta and 13 Jbeta primers. The protocol was immunoSEQ multiplex PCR, while the TCRdb copy is restricted to in-frame clones and leaves out a portion. The profile shows 75,000 to 100,000 clones, about 80% of them singletons. V gene TRBV27 combines with J gene TRBJ2-3; D is possibly TRBD1 (6 bases). Sample: PBMCs. The sequence was collected from a man between 25 and 39 years old in good health and CMV-seronegative. CDR3 amino acids: CASSEWGPSSTDTQYF. The CDR3 DNA is TGTGCCAGCAGCGAGTGGGGGCCCTCTAGCACAGATACGCAGTATTTT.